The next 5 T cell receptor beta chains were all read from a single sample in a study of preoperative IRX-2 immunotherapy in early breast cancer. The data were produced by immunoSEQ multiplex PCR, yet TCRdb's version contains in-frame clones alone and is incomplete. Of some 99,000 clones listed, 86% were seen once; the top ten hold about 1.9%. The sample's treatment: preoperative locoregional IRX-2 cytokine immunotherapy. This sample comprised tumor tissue, obtained after IRX-2 immunotherapy. These receptors originate from a human donor with breast cancer.

The V call is TRBV28, the J call TRBJ1-5; D gene uncertain. This CDR3 has 18 residues. The germline V gene encodes CDR1 MDHEN and CDR2 SYDVKM. Trimming took 3 bases from V and 6 from J, leaving 24 bases between them. The CDR3 sequence is CASSFHGRATEASQPQHF. As DNA, the CDR3 is TGTGCCAGCAGTTTTCATGGTCGCGCGACGGAGGCTAGTCAGCCCCAGCATTTT.

The chain employs TRBV7-5 and TRBJ2-7; the DNA was not compared with TRBD1, the D call given in the table. TRBV7-5 is a pseudogene locus. The CDR3 runs 16 residues. This chain's CDR3 is CASSRKGSGQGYEQYF. Here the CDR3 DNA reads TGTGCCAGCAGCCGAAAGGGCTCAGGACAGGGCTACGAGCAGTACTTC.

V and J are TRBV19 and TRBJ1-1; TRBD1 might be the D (6 bases). Trimming cost V 7 bases and J 2 bases, with 14 bases left between them. CDR3 length: 14 amino acids. Germline CDR1 and CDR2: LNHDA and SQIVND (reference sequence). This chain's CDR3 is CASTLGGINTEAFF. The CDR3 DNA reads as TGTGCCAGTACCCTAGGGGGGATAAACACTGAAGCTTTCTTT.

The chain uses TRBV19 and TRBJ1-2; 7 bases align to TRBD1. The J segment lost 1 base and the V segment lost 9 bases, leaving 5 bases of the junction unmatched. CDR3 length equals 13 residues. The germline CDR1 and CDR2 sequences are LNHDA and SQIVND (reference sequence). CDR3 bases: TGTGCCAGCCGGGACAGAAGTAACTATGGCTACACCTTC. It yields the protein CASRDRSNYGYTF.

The V gene is TRBV19, the J gene TRBJ1-5; no clear D gene. The germline gives CDR1 LNHDA, CDR2 SQIVND (reference sequence). V was trimmed by 7 bases and J by 0 bases, leaving 10 bases between them. The length of the CDR3 is 14 residues. The CDR3 here is CASTPEYSNQPQHF. In nucleotides, the CDR3 is TGTGCCAGTACCCCAGAGTATAGCAATCAGCCCCAGCATTTT.